This T cell receptor (beta chain) was recovered during a study of blood T cell repertoires in COVID-19. Turning to the study itself: Donors in the United States, Italy and Spain gave samples during acute or convalescent COVID-19. T cells, B-cell-depleted T cells, or PBMCs supplied cDNA or gDNA.

Study processing details: Nucleated cell counts were estimated from reference gene primer amplification. The repertoire was sequenced with immunoSEQ multiplex PCR; TCRdb's copy has only in-frame clones and lacks some. V, J and clone size derive from that table, while D and trimming were established from the DNA sequence. The top ten hold roughly 1.2% of the sample, which has around 380,000 clones, around 84% seen once. Germline-derived CDR1 and CDR2 are SEHNR and FQNEAQ (reference sequence). V dropped 3 bases and J dropped 4 bases, with 22 bases sitting between them. The CDR3 consists of 17 residues.

Sequencing was performed on peripheral blood. This clonotype was obtained from a human donor with acute or convalescent COVID-19. The donor label of this sample is uncertain. This sequence joins TRBV7-9 and TRBJ2-7, with a possible D match to TRBD2 (5 bases). DNA for the CDR3: TGTGCCAGCAGCTTGTCCGGAGGACGGACGTGGGTTTACGAGCAGTACTTC. As protein: CASSLSGGRTWVYEQYF.